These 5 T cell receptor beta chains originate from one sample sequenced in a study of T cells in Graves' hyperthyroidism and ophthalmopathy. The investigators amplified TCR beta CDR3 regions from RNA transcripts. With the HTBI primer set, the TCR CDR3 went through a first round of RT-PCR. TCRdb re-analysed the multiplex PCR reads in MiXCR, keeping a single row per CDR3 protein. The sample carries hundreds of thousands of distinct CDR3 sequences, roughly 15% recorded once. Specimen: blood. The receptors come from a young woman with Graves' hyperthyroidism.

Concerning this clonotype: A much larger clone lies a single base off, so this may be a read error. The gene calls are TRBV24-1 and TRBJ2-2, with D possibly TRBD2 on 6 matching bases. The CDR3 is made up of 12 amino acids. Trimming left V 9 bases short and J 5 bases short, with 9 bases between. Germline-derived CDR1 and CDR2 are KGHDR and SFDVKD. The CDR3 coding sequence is TGTGCCACCCTGCGGGATACCGGGGAGCTGTTTTTT. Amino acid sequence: CATLRDTGELFF.

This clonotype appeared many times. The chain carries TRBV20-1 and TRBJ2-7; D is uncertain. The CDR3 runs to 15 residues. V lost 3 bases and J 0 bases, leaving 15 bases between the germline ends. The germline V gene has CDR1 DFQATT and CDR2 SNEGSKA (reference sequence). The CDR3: CSARPVLESSYEQYF. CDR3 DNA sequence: TGCAGTGCTAGGCCCGTATTAGAAAGCTCCTACGAGCAGTACTTC.

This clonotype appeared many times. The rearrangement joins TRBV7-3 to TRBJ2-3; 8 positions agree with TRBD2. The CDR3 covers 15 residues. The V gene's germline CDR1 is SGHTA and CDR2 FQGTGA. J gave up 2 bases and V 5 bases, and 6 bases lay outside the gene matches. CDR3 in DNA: TGTGCCAGCAGCCTGACTAGCGCCCACACAGATACGCAGTATTTT. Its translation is CASSLTSAHTDTQYF.

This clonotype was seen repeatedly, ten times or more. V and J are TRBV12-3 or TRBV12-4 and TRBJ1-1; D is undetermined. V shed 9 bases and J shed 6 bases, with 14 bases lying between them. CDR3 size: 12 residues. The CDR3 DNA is TGTGCCAGTAAAGGAGGAGGGCCTGAAGCTTTCTTT. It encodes CASKGGGPEAFF.

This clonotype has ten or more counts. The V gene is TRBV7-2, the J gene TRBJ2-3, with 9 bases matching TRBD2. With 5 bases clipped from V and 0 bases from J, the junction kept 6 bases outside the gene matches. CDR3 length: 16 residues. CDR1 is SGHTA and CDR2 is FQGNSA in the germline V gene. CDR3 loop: CASSVLAGTSTDTQYF. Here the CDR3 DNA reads TGTGCCAGCAGCGTCCTAGCGGGGACAAGCACAGATACGCAGTATTTT.